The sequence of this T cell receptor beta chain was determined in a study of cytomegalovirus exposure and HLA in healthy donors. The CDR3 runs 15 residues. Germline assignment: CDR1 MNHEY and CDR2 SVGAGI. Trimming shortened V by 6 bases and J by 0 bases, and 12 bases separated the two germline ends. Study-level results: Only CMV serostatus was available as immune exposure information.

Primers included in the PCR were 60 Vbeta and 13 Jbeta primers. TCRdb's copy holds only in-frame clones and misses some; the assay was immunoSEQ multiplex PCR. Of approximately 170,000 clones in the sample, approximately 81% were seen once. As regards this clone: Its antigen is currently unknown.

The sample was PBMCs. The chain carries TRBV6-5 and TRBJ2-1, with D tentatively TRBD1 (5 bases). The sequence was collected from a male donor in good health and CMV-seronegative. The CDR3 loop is CASSKWGSSYNEQFF. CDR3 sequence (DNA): TGTGCCAGCAGCAAATGGGGCAGCTCCTACAATGAGCAGTTCTTC.